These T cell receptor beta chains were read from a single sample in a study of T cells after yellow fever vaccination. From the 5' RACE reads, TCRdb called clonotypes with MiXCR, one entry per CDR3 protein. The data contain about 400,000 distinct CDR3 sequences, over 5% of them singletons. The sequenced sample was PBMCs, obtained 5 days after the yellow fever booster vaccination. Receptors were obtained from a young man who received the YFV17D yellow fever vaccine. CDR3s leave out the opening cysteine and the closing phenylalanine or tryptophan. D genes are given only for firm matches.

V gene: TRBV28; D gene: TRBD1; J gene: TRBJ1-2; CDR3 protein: ASSFSGQGFHGYT
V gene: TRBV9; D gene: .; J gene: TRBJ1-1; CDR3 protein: ASSVASGPVMNTEAF
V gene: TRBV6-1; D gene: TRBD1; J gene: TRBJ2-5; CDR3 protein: ASSEQGDRDLQETQY
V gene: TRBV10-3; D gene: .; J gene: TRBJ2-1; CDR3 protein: AISEGGHKQF
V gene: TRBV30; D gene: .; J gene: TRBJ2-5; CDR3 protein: AWSFDPQGETQY
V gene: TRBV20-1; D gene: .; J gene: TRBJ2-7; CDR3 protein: SARDPGGGYYEQY
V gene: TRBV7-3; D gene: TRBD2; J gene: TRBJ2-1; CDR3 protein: ASSSRTRTGYNEQF
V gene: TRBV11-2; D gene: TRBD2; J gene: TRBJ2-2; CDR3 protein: ASSSGLAGRGELF
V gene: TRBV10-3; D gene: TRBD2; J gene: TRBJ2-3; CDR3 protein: AISEFGSGRAGTDTQY
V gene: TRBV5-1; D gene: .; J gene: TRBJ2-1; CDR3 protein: ASSSSGTIRNEQF
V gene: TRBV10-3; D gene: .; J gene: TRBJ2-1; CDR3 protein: AISGQGNYNEQF
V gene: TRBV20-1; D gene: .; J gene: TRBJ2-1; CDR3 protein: SGQGDFNEQF
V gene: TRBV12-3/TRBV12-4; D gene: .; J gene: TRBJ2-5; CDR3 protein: ASSAGLETQY
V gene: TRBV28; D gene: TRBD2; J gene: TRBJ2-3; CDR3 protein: ASRSSGRGSTDTQY
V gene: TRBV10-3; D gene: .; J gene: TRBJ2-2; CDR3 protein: AISVRVGTGELF
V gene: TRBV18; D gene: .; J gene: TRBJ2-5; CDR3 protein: ASSRRSRGESETQY
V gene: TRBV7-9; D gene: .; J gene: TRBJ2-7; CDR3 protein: ASSLPGKAGHEQY
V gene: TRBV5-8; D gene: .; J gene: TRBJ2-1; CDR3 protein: ASRHRLLANNEQF
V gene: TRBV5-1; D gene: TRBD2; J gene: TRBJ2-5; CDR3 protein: ASSLGPSGGRETQY
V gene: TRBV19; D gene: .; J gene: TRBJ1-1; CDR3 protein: ASSIRSLLPGKEEAF
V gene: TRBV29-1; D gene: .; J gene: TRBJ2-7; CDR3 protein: SVLSDAYEQY
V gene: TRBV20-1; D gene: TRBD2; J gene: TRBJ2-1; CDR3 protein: SSYRDYKTNEQF
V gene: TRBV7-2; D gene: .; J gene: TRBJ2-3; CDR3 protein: ASSLQMRGTDTQY
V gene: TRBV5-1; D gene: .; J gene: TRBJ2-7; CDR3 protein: ASSLDWGTLSYEQY
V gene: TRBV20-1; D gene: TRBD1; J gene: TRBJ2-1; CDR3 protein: SAPPQGGLGEQF
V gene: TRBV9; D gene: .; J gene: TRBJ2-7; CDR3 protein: ASSVEGYNLD
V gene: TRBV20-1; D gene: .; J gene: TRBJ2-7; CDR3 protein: SANFLSGPSYEQY
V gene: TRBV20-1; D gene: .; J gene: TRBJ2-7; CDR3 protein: SARTRGDSYEQY
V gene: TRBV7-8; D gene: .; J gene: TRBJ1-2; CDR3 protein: ASSRSEGVNYGYT
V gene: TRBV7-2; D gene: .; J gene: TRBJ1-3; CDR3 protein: ASSPQSSGNTIY
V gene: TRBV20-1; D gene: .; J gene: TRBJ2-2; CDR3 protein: SAHLMGELF
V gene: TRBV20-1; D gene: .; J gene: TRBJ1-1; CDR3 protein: SARQDGNTEAF
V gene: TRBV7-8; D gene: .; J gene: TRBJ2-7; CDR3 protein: ASSLGPDSSYEQY
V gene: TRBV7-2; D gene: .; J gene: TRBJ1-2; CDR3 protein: ASSLAQGGYYGYT
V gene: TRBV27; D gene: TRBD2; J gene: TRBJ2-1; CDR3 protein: ASSLSGRIYNEQF
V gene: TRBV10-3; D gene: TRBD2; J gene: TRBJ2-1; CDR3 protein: AISESEGGPHEQF
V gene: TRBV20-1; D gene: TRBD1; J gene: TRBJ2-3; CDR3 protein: SASQGKGNTYTQY
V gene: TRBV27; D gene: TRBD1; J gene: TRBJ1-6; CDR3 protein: ASGWTGNSPLH
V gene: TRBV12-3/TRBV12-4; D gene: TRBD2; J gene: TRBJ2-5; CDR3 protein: ASRGGGETQY
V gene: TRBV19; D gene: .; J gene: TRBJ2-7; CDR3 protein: ASSSATRGAPYEQY
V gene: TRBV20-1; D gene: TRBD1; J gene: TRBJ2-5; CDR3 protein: SARTLTEQGETQY
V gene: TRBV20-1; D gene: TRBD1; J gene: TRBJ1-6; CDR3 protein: SAREDRDSPLH
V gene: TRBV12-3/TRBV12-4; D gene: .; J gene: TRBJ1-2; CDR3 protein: ASSFNSVYGYT
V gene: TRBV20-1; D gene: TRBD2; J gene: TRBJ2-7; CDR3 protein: SARDFTSAYEQY
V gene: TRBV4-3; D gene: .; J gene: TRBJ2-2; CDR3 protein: ASSQDGAGTWASGELF
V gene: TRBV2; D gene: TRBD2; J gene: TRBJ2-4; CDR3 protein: AIRTSGRTLGKNIQY
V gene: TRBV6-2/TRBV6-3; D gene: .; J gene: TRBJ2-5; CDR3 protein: ASRPKYQETQY